Below are 15 T cell receptor beta chains sequenced from a single sample in a study of CD8 T cells in ankylosing spondylitis (dated by TCRdb to about 2017). Receptor libraries were prepared by 5' RACE. The run used an Illumina MiSeq. TCRdb's own reprocessing of the public reads used fastp at Q25 and MiXCR and kept productive beta chains. Every distinct CDR3 protein forms one entry, paired with its most common genes and DNA. The sample includes 37,000 or so distinct CDR3 sequences, with 15% to 20% observed a single time. 35% to 50% of the sample belongs to the ten largest clones. The sequenced sample was blood. Every receptor here comes from a male donor with ankylosing spondylitis or in good health (not recorded which).

The V and J genes are TRBV27 and TRBJ2-3; 8 nucleotides agree with TRBD2. This CDR3 region has 19 residues. Trimming removed 4 bases from V and 3 bases from J; junction bases left unmatched: 18. The germline CDR1 and CDR2 sequences are MNHEY and SMNVEV (reference sequence). The CDR3 here is CASSSTGSFGTRPTDTQYF. For the CDR3, the DNA is TGTGCCAGCAGTTCTACAGGGTCGTTCGGGACTAGACCAACAGATACGCAGTATTTT.

This clonotype appeared a few times. The chain couples TRBV21-1 to TRBJ2-7; no DNA check was done on the table's D call, TRBD1. TRBV21-1 is marked as a pseudogene. The length of the CDR3 is 16 residues. CDR3 sequence (DNA): TGTGCCAGCAGCAACCGACAGGGGGCAACCACCTACGAGCAGTACGTC. Its protein is CASSNRQGATTYEQYV.

In its sample, this clonotype was seen a few times. The chain is built from TRBV6-5 and TRBJ2-5; TRBD2 aligns across 13 bases. Germline V lookup: CDR1 MNHEY, CDR2 SVGAGI. CDR3 length: 15 residues. Trimming at V came to 6 bases and at J to 5 bases, leaving 6 bases not matched to a gene. Here the CDR3 DNA reads TGTGCCAGCAGCACCGGGACTAGCGGGATGGAGACCCAGTACTTC. Translating it yields CASSTGTSGMETQYF.

This clonotype turned up a few times. The V gene is TRBV15, the J gene TRBJ2-5; no firm D call. V lost 1 base and J lost 1, with 1 base in between. The germline V gene encodes CDR1 LNHNV and CDR2 YYDKDF (reference sequence). The CDR3 loop spans 12 amino acids. CDR3 region: CATSRAQETQYF. The DNA for the CDR3 is TGTGCCACCAGCAGAGCCCAAGAGACCCAGTACTTC.

The chain recombines TRBV9 with TRBJ2-2; 7 bases line up with TRBD2. CDR1 and CDR2 from the germline V gene are SGDLS and YYNGEE. CDR3 length equals 14 residues. Trimming cost V 0 bases and J 5 bases; bases outside gene matches: 1. DNA of the CDR3: TGTGCCAGCAGCGTAGCGGGGGGTACCGGGGAGCTGTTTTTT. Its translation: CASSVAGGTGELFF.

This clonotype was found a few times. The chain links TRBV2 to TRBJ2-7; TRBD1 agrees at 7 bases. Germline CDR1 is SNHLY and CDR2 is FYNNEI. CDR3 size: 12 residues. The CDR3 sequence is CASRQGAYEQYV. The CDR3 bases are TGTGCTTCGCGGCAGGGGGCCTACGAGCAGTACGTC.

The J gene is TRBJ2-1, the V gene TRBV12-3 or TRBV12-4; 7 bases are shared with TRBD2. The CDR3 is 14 amino acids. V was clipped by 2 bases and J by 3 bases; unmatched bases: 1. The CDR3 protein is CASSLWGGYNEQFF. As DNA, the CDR3 is TGTGCCAGCAGTTTATGGGGGGGCTACAATGAGCAGTTCTTC.

The chain joins TRBV12-3 or TRBV12-4 to TRBJ2-3; D perhaps matches TRBD1 (6 bases). The CDR3 covers 15 residues. The V gene lost 3 bases and the J gene lost 5 bases, with 15 bases spanning the gap. CDR3 sequence: CASSLGALRLDTQYF. DNA of the CDR3: TGTGCCAGCAGTTTGGGGGCCCTTAGGCTAGATACGCAGTATTTT.

This clonotype occurred a few times. The chain combines TRBV7-3 with TRBJ2-3; 9 positions match TRBD2. Germline CDR1 SGHTA, CDR2 FQGTGA. The CDR3 has 16 residues. V trimming: 5 bases; J trimming: 6 bases; junction bases outside the gene matches: 12. Written as DNA, the CDR3 is TGTGCCAGCAGCAGTCTTAGCGGGGGCTTGCGGGATACGCAGTATTTT. This gives the protein CASSSLSGGLRDTQYF.

In its sample, this clonotype was seen a few times. This chain links TRBV7-9 with TRBJ1-1; D is unresolved. Germline CDR1 and CDR2: SEHNR and FQNEAQ (reference sequence). Trimming took off 2 bases at V and 7 bases at J, with 8 bases between the two ends. The CDR3 extends over 12 amino acids. The CDR3 sequence is CASSLSSNEAFF. DNA for the CDR3: TGTGCCAGCAGCTTATCGAGTAATGAAGCTTTCTTT.

Only a few counts were recorded for this clonotype. The chain is built from TRBV5-1 and TRBJ2-3, with D unresolved. Per the germline V gene, CDR1 is SGHRS and CDR2 is YFSETQ. V was cut by 2 bases and J by 0 bases, with 10 bases left in between. CDR3 length: 15 residues. CDR3 loop: CASSLSIVSTDTQYF. The CDR3 DNA reads TGCGCCAGCAGCTTATCGATAGTAAGCACAGATACGCAGTATTTT.

The chain links TRBV5-1 to TRBJ1-1; 7 nucleotides agree with TRBD1. In germline, CDR1 is SGHRS, CDR2 YFSETQ. This CDR3 comprises 13 residues. Germline trimming cut 4 bases from V and 6 bases from J; bases unmatched to any gene: 6. The CDR3 here is CASSMTGSPEAFF. CDR3 sequence (DNA): TGCGCCAGCAGCATGACAGGGTCCCCTGAAGCTTTCTTT.

V and J are TRBV29-1 and TRBJ2-2; perhaps TRBD1 as D (5 bases). The CDR3 length is 14 residues. Looked up from germline, CDR1 is SQVTM and CDR2 is ANQGSEA. CDR3 nucleotide sequence: TGCAGTGCAGTCGACAGTACGAACACCGGGGAGCTGTTTTTT. The encoded protein is CSAVDSTNTGELFF.

This clonotype was seen only a few times. V is TRBV5-1 and J is TRBJ2-1, with D perhaps TRBD2 (6 bases). Germline assignment: CDR1 SGHRS and CDR2 YFSETQ. Trimming removed 4 bases at V and 8 bases at J, with 22 bases between. The CDR3 contains 16 residues. CDR3 nucleotide sequence: TGCGCCAGCAGCCCACCAAGACGGAGGGAGGCCGATGAGCAGTTCTTC. Encoded protein: CASSPPRRREADEQFF.

This clonotype was seen a few times. This chain uses TRBV5-1 with TRBJ2-3; no reliable D call. Germline CDR1 and CDR2: SGHRS and YFSETQ. The CDR3 length is 14 residues. Trimming took 2 bases from V and 4 from J, leaving 11 bases between them. The CDR3 DNA reads TGCGCCAGCAGCTTACTACAAGTTTCAGATACGCAGTATTTT. Encoded protein: CASSLLQVSDTQYF.